This TCR beta chain came from a study of shared clonotypes between healthy human individuals. The study ran the assay at deep level. In the source study's methods: Owing to the provision of junction-only sequences devoid of quality scores by immunoSEQ, filtering differed. Generated by immunoSEQ multiplex PCR, the TCRdb table keeps only in-frame clones and is missing some. Clone size and the V and J calls come from that table; the DNA yielded D and trimming. Here the sample spans roughly 890,000 clones, approximately 92% being singletons. Per the germline V gene, CDR1 is SGHNT and CDR2 is YYREEE (reference sequence). CDR3 length: 16 residues. The V end lost 0 bases, the J end lost 5 bases, and 18 bases lay between the germline ends. Remarks on this clone: What it recognizes is unknown.

Terminally differentiated effector memory CD45RA+ cells were excluded from the naive CD8 cells, which were CD45RO-negative and positively selected for CCR7. Study-level findings and limits: Sequencing depth was expected to affect clonotype sharing among donors.

This chain links TRBV5-4 with TRBJ2-7; weak D call: TRBD1 (5 bases). The sequence was collected from a young man in good health. The sequenced material came from naive CD8+ T cells sorted from blood. As DNA, the CDR3 is TGTGCCAGCAGCTTGGGGCTGGGGCGCGAGATCCACGAGCAGTACTTC. Protein: CASSLGLGREIHEQYF.